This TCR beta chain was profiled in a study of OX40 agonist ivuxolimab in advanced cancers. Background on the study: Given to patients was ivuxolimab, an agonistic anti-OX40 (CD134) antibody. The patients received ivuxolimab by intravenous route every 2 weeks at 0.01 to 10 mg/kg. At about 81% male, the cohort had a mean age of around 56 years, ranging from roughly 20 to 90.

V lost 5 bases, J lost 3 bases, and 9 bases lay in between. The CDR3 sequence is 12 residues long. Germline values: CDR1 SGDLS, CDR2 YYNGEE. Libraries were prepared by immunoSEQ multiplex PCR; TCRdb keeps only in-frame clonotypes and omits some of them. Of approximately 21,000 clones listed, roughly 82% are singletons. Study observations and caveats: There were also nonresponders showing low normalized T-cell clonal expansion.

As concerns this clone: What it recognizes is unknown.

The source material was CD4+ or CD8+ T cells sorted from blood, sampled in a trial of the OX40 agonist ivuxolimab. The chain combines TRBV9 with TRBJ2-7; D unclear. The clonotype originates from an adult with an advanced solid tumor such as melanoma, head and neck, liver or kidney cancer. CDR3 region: CASSLDNYEQYF. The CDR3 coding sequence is TGTGCCAGCAGTCTCGACAACTACGAGCAGTACTTC.